The rows below give T cell receptor beta chains drawn from one sample of a study of blood T cell repertoires in COVID-19. Generated by immunoSEQ multiplex PCR, the TCRdb table keeps only in-frame clones and is missing some. The sample consists of approximately 290,000 clones, 80% to 95% of them appearing once. Sequenced input: PBMCs or T cells enriched from blood (not recorded which). Receptors were obtained from a woman younger than 45 who had recovered from COVID-19. Each CDR3 is given with its conserved first and last residue. A D gene is named only where the DNA matches it firmly. Rows may omit the clone size; those that give it use once, few, many or a size class.

j_call clone_size v_call d_call cdr3_nt cdr3_aa
TRBJ1-2 - TRBV29-1 - TGCAGCGGAGACAGGTCCTCCAATGGCTACACCTTC CSGDRSSNGYTF
TRBJ1-1 - TRBV27 - TGTGCCAGCAGGTGGACAGTGAACACTGAAGCTTTCTTT CASRWTVNTEAFF
TRBJ2-4 - TRBV28 TRBD2 TGTGCCAGCAGGGATCGGACTAGCGGGAGGGCCTTGGCCAAAAACATTCAGTACTTC CASRDRTSGRALAKNIQYF
TRBJ1-4 - TRBV4-1 - TGCGCCAGCAGCCTGGGGCACGCAACTAATGAAAAACTGTTTTTT CASSLGHATNEKLFF
TRBJ2-2 - TRBV5-5 - TGTGCCAGCAGCCCCTTACCCTTAACTAGCAGTCGGGCCGGGGAGCTGTTTTTT CASSPLPLTSSRAGELFF
TRBJ1-6 - TRBV27 TRBD1 TGTGCCAGCATAGGGGCAGGGGGGTCACCCCTCCACTTT CASIGAGGSPLHF
TRBJ2-3 - TRBV5-4 - TGTGCCAGCAGCTTGCCAGGGCCCGCCACAGATACGCAGTATTTT CASSLPGPATDTQYF
TRBJ2-7 - TRBV29-1 - TGCAGCGTTGAAAATCCTTGGAGCTCCTACGAGCAGTACTTC CSVENPWSSYEQYF
TRBJ2-1 - TRBV5-1 - TGCGCCAGCAGCTTGGGCCTACTCGGAGATGAGCAGTTCTTC CASSLGLLGDEQFF
TRBJ2-6 - TRBV2 TRBD1 TGTGCCAGTGGGGACAGGGGAAACTCTGGGGCCAACGTCCTGACTTTC CASGDRGNSGANVLTF
TRBJ2-2 - TRBV7-9 - TGTGCCAGCAGCTTAGGCCAACAGGGAGCATCGGGGGAGCTGTTTTTT CASSLGQQGASGELFF
TRBJ2-2 - TRBV25-1 TRBD1 TGTGCCAGCAGTGATCTCGGACAGGGATTCACCGGGGAGCTGTTTTTT CASSDLGQGFTGELFF
TRBJ2-5 once TRBV6-2/TRBV6-3 - TGTGCCAGCAGCCCGTCCTCTCAGTACAAACAAGAGACCCAGTACTTC CASSPSSQYKQETQYF
TRBJ2-7 once TRBV18 TRBD1 TGTGCCAGCTCACCACGCGGGACAGGGATCTACGAGCAGTACTTC CASSPRGTGIYEQYF
TRBJ1-2 - TRBV6-2/TRBV6-3 - TGTGCCAGCAGTTACGGGGGCCACGGCTATGGCTACACCTTC CASSYGGHGYGYTF
TRBJ2-3 - TRBV25-1 - TGTGCCAGCAGTGAAGGAGGCAACACAGATACGCAGTATTTT CASSEGGNTDTQYF
TRBJ1-4 - TRBV28 - TGTGCCAGCAGTTTTGCGCGCTTAACTAATGAAAAACTGTTTTTT CASSFARLTNEKLFF
TRBJ2-1 - TRBV19 TRBD2 TGTGCCAGTAGTATATGGCTGGGGCGGGAGCTTTACAATGAGCAGTTCTTC CASSIWLGRELYNEQFF
TRBJ2-1 - TRBV11-3 - TGTGCCAGCAGCCTCGCCGGGACTGCCAATGAGCAGTTCTTC CASSLAGTANEQFF
TRBJ2-1 - TRBV7-7 - TGTGCTAGCAGCCCCCTCGGGTACAATGAGCAGTTCTTC CASSPLGYNEQFF
TRBJ2-1 once TRBV29-1 TRBD2 TGCAGCGTTGAATGGCGGGAGACCTACAATGAGCAGTTCTTC CSVEWRETYNEQFF
TRBJ2-7 - TRBV7-2 - TGTGCCAGCAGCTTAGTCCTCCGGGGCGAGCAGTACTTC CASSLVLRGEQYF
TRBJ1-1 - TRBV9 TRBD1 TGTGCCAGCAGTCGAGGGACAGGGGTAACTGAAGCTTTCTTT CASSRGTGVTEAFF
TRBJ1-1 - TRBV12-5 - TGTGCTAGTGGTTTGGGACAGTCTAACACTGAAGCTTTCTTT CASGLGQSNTEAFF
TRBJ2-3 - TRBV28 - TGTGCCAGTTCGGGAATTTCGGGGGATACGCAGTATTTT CASSGISGDTQYF
TRBJ2-1 - TRBV27 - TGTGCCAGCAGTTTGGACTTTAATGAGCAGTTCTTC CASSLDFNEQFF
TRBJ1-5 - TRBV7-9 - TGTGCCAGCAGCTTCGCACAGCAATATAGCAATCAGCCCCAGCATTTT CASSFAQQYSNQPQHF
TRBJ2-3 once TRBV6-5 TRBD2 TGTGCCAGCAAGCGGGAGATTACAGATACGCAGTATTTT CASKREITDTQYF
TRBJ2-4 few TRBV27 - TGTGCCAGCAGTTTGGGAGCGCTAGCCAAAAACATTCAGTACTTC CASSLGALAKNIQYF
TRBJ2-1 - TRBV2 - TGTGCCAGCAGTGTGAAGCGGGTCTCCTACAATGAGCAGTTCTTC CASSVKRVSYNEQFF
TRBJ1-3 - TRBV5-1 - TGCGCCAGCAGCTTGGAAGGGGCGAGCTCTGGAAACACCATATATTTT CASSLEGASSGNTIYF
TRBJ1-1 - TRBV6-5 - TGTGCCAGCAGTTACTTGACAGGGAACACTGAAGCTTTCTTT CASSYLTGNTEAFF
TRBJ2-1 once TRBV6-5 TRBD1 TGTGCCAGCAGGAGACAGGGGGGTCGTAATGAGCAGTTCTTC CASRRQGGRNEQFF
TRBJ2-5 - TRBV18 TRBD2 TGTGCCAGCTCAACACTAGCGGGAGATGGGGAGACCCAGTACTTC CASSTLAGDGETQYF
TRBJ1-6 - TRBV19 TRBD1 TGTGCCAGTAGACTAAGGGGGCAAGATAATTCACCCCTCCACTTT CASRLRGQDNSPLHF
TRBJ1-4 - TRBV4-1 TRBD1 TGCGCCAGCAGCTCCGACAGGGTAGGCGAAAAACTGTTTTTT CASSSDRVGEKLFF
TRBJ1-5 once TRBV28 - TGTGCCAGCAGTAGGGACGGGGGTTATAGCAATCAGCCCCAGCATTTT CASSRDGGYSNQPQHF
TRBJ1-5 - TRBV10-3 TRBD1 TGTGCCATCAGTGACAGGGGGCTAAGTGAGAGCAATCAGCCCCAGCATTTT CAISDRGLSESNQPQHF
TRBJ2-7 - TRBV7-2 TRBD2 TGTGCCAGCAGCTTACCTATCGGGAGGGCACTCGGGGAGCAGTACTTC CASSLPIGRALGEQYF
TRBJ1-1 - TRBV27 - TGTGCCAGCAGTACAGACAGGTACACTGAAGCTTTCTTT CASSTDRYTEAFF
TRBJ1-3 - TRBV5-6 - TGTGCCAGCAGCATTGTGTCGGACAGAGCTGGAAACACCATATATTTT CASSIVSDRAGNTIYF
TRBJ2-7 - TRBV18 - TGTGCCAGCTCACCAAATCTGGGTTCTAGCGTATTGGACGAGCAGTACTTC CASSPNLGSSVLDEQYF
TRBJ2-7 - TRBV5-6 - TGTGCCAGCAGGTTCCGGGACTCATCCTACGAGCAGTACTTC CASRFRDSSYEQYF
TRBJ2-7 - TRBV14 - TGTGCCAGCAGCGTCAGCTACGAGCAGTACTTC CASSVSYEQYF
TRBJ2-7 - TRBV3-1/TRBV3-2 - TGTGCCAGCAGCCAAGGTATCTGGGGGGACGAGCAGTACTTC CASSQGIWGDEQYF
TRBJ2-1 - TRBV6-9 - TGTGCCAGCAGTTTTGATACGCGGGGAAAGTTCTTC CASSFDTRGKFF
TRBJ1-2 - TRBV30 - TGTGCCTGGAGTGTAGGAGGCAGATCCTATGGCTACACCTTC CAWSVGGRSYGYTF
TRBJ2-3 - TRBV2 - TGTGCCAGCAGTGAAGCGGGAGCAGATACGCAGTATTTT CASSEAGADTQYF
TRBJ1-5 - TRBV10-2 - TGCGCCACCGAACAGGAGTATAGCAATCAGCCCCAGCATTTT CATEQEYSNQPQHF
TRBJ1-3 - TRBV13 - TGTGCCAGCAGCCCAGGGGTGTCTGGAAACACCATATATTTT CASSPGVSGNTIYF
TRBJ2-7 - TRBV7-9 TRBD1 TGTGCCAGCAGCCGACAGGGTTACGAGCAGTACTTC CASSRQGYEQYF
TRBJ1-1 - TRBV9 TRBD1 TGTGCCAGCAGCGTGACAGGGGACGGCACTGAAGCTTTCTTT CASSVTGDGTEAFF
TRBJ1-6 - TRBV24-1 - TGTGCCACCAGTGCGACAACCAATTCACCCCTCCACTTT CATSATTNSPLHF
TRBJ2-5 - TRBV18 - TGTGCCAGCTCACCACGGGGCGATCAAGAGACCCAGTACTTC CASSPRGDQETQYF